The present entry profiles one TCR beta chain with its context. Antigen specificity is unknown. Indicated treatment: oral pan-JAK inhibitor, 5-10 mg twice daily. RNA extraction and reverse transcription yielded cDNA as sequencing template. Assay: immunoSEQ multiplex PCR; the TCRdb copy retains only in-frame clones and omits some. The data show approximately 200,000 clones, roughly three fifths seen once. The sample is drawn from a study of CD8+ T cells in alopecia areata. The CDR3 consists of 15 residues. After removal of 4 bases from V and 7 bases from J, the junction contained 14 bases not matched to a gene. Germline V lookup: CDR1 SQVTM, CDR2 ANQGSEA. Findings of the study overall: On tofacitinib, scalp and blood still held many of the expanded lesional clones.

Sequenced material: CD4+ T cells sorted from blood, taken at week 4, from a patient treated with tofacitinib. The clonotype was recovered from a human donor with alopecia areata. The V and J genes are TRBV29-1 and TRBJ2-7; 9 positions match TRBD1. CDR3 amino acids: CSVVAPGTGFREQYF. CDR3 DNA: TGCAGCGTTGTGGCCCCAGGGACAGGGTTTCGGGAGCAGTACTTC.